These 29 T cell receptor beta chains were all obtained from the same sample, sequenced in a study of OX40 agonist ivuxolimab in advanced cancers. The data were produced by immunoSEQ multiplex PCR, yet TCRdb's version contains in-frame clones alone and is incomplete. The sample lists approximately 30,000 clones; 80% to 85% were seen once. The sequencing here drew on CD4+ or CD8+ T cells sorted from blood, taken in a trial of the OX40 agonist ivuxolimab. The receptors here all came from an adult with an advanced solid tumor such as melanoma, head and neck, liver or kidney cancer.

The chain uses TRBV4-3 and TRBJ2-7; 10 positions agree with TRBD1. With V trimmed by 1 base and J by 5 bases, 8 bases remained unmatched. The CDR3 is 16 amino acids. Germline lookup yields CDR1 LGHNA and CDR2 YSLEER. The DNA of the CDR3 is TGCGCCAGCAGCCAAGTCGTGGGACAGGGGCCCCACGAGCAGTACTTC. This gives the protein CASSQVVGQGPHEQYF.

The V gene is TRBV6-1, the J gene TRBJ2-2, with a tentative D call TRBD2 (6 bases). The CDR3 totals 14 residues. V lost 8 bases to trimming and J lost 5 bases, with 15 bases between them. Germline V gives CDR1 MNHNS, CDR2 SASEGT. CDR3 in amino acids: CASPPGVETGELFF. The CDR3 coding sequence is TGTGCCAGCCCCCCGGGAGTGGAGACCGGGGAGCTGTTTTTT.

This chain links TRBV28 with TRBJ1-2; no clear D gene. The CDR3 runs to 12 residues. Germline CDR1 reads MDHEN; CDR2 reads SYDVKM. Trimming pared 3 bases from V and 8 bases from J, leaving 10 bases between. CDR3 sequence (DNA): TGTGCCAGCAGTTTGGGGATCTTAGGCTACACCTTC. Residues: CASSLGILGYTF.

This sequence joins TRBV4-3 and TRBJ2-1, with a possible D match to TRBD1 (6 bases). CDR1 and CDR2 from the germline V gene are LGHNA and YSLEER. The germline V and J ends were trimmed by 1 base and 3 bases, with 10 bases remaining between them. This CDR3 spans 15 amino acids. The CDR3: CASSQGTEFYNEQFF. DNA of the CDR3: TGCGCCAGCAGCCAAGGGACAGAGTTCTACAATGAGCAGTTCTTC.

The chain uses TRBV2 and TRBJ2-1; 13 positions agree with TRBD2. The CDR3 consists of 15 residues. CDR1 is SNHLY and CDR2 is FYNNEI in the germline V gene. J lost 9 bases, V lost 5 bases, and 7 bases had no gene match. CDR3 sequence (DNA): TGTGCCAGCAGTTCCGGGACTAGCGGGATTCGTGAGCAGTTCTTC. As protein: CASSSGTSGIREQFF.

The chain carries TRBV11-2 and TRBJ1-1; no clear D gene. Germline values: CDR1 SGHAT, CDR2 FQNNGV. CDR3 length: 15 amino acids. Between the trimmed V and J ends, which lost 0 bases and 0 bases, there was a span of 8 bases. The chain's CDR3 is CASSLESVLNTEAFF. As DNA, the CDR3 is TGTGCCAGCAGCTTAGAATCGGTGCTGAACACTGAAGCTTTCTTT. Together with reference TRBV11-2 and TRBJ1-1, the CDR3 gives the full variable domain: EAGVAQSPRYKIIEKRQSVAFWCNPISGHATLYWYQQILGQGPKLLIQFQNNGVVDDSQLPKDRFSAERLKGVDSTLKIQPAKLEDSAVYLCASSLESVLNTEAFFGQGTRLTVV.

The chain links TRBV4-1 to TRBJ2-1; D gene uncertain. Germline CDR1 and CDR2: MGHRA and YSYEKL. Trimming took 0 bases from V and 12 from J, leaving 12 bases between them. The CDR3 consists of 13 residues. The CDR3 here is CASSQESSLGQFF. The DNA for the CDR3 is TGCGCCAGCAGCCAAGAGAGCTCCCTTGGGCAGTTCTTC.

The chain is built from TRBV21-1 and TRBJ1-2; the table's D call, TRBD1, was not checked against the DNA. TRBV21-1 is a pseudogene segment. The CDR3 extends over 16 amino acids. CDR3 in DNA: TGTGCCAGCAGCAAACCTCCGGGACACCAAAACTATGGCTACACCTTC. Residues: CASSKPPGHQNYGYTF.

This clone has only a few counts. The chain employs TRBV19 and TRBJ2-7, with D maybe TRBD1 (5 bases). V was clipped by 5 bases and J by 3 bases, with 14 bases between them. There are 14 residues in the CDR3. The germline V gene has CDR1 LNHDA and CDR2 SQIVND (reference sequence). CDR3 nucleotides: TGTGCCAGTAGTGTAGCAGGGCAGGGCTACGAGCAGTACTTC. This gives the protein CASSVAGQGYEQYF.

The CDR3 nucleotides are TGCGCCAGCAGCCGGACTAGCGGTTCACTATCGAACACCGGGGAGCTGTTTTTT. Its translation: CASSRTSGSLSNTGELFF. The rearrangement joins TRBV5-1 to TRBJ2-2, with 10 bases fitting TRBD2. V lost 4 bases, J lost 0 bases, and 9 bases stayed unmatched. This CDR3 has 18 amino acids. CDR1 and CDR2 from the germline V gene are SGHRS and YFSETQ.

The chain carries TRBV27 and TRBJ1-6, with TRBD1 as a possible D gene (5 bases). Trimming took off 5 bases at V and 9 bases at J, with 17 bases between the two ends. Germline assignment: CDR1 MNHEY and CDR2 SMNVEV (reference sequence). This CDR3 region has 15 residues. Written as DNA, the CDR3 is TGTGCCAGCAGTCCCTGGGCGGGGGGTGGTTCACCCCTCCACTTT. Translated: CASSPWAGGGSPLHF.

CDR3 in DNA: TGTGCCACCGGACTAGGTGCGCGGGAGCTGTTTTTT. As protein: CATGLGARELFF. This chain links TRBV10-3 with TRBJ2-2; 7 nucleotides match TRBD2. This CDR3 has 12 residues. Looked up from germline, CDR1 is ENHRY and CDR2 is SYGVKD. The junction had 8 bases not matched to a gene; V was cut back by 10 bases and J by 9 bases.

This sequence joins TRBV6-1 and TRBJ2-2, with D perhaps matching TRBD2 (6 bases). This CDR3 spans 15 amino acids. The germline gives CDR1 MNHNS, CDR2 SASEGT. The V end was cut by 8 bases, the J end by 4 bases, with 17 bases between. Here the CDR3 DNA reads TGTGCCAGCGAGAGACAGCCCGGGAGCACCGGGGAGCTGTTTTTT. Translation: CASERQPGSTGELFF.

The chain couples TRBV20-1 to TRBJ1-2; D gene unclear. Germline V gene data show CDR1 as DFQATT and CDR2 as SNEGSKA (reference sequence). This CDR3 is 10 amino acids long. Trimming took 3 bases from V and 3 from J, leaving 2 bases between them. This chain's CDR3 is CSASDYGYTF. The CDR3 nucleotides are TGCAGTGCTAGCGACTATGGCTACACCTTC.

The chain joins TRBV7-9 to TRBJ2-5, with D perhaps matching TRBD1 (5 bases). The CDR3 consists of 14 residues. Between the trimmed V and J ends, which lost 1 base and 5 bases, there was a span of 11 bases. Germline V CDR1 and CDR2: SEHNR, FQNEAQ (reference sequence). As DNA, the CDR3 is TGTGCCAGCAGCTTAGTTAAGGGGTTGGAGACCCAGTACTTC. It specifies CASSLVKGLETQYF.

This chain connects TRBV2 to TRBJ2-7; TRBD1 matches 9 bases. V was pared by 4 bases and J by 1 base, with 2 bases of the junction left unmatched. The CDR3 contains 14 residues. Germline V gene sequence: CDR1 SNHLY, CDR2 FYNNEI. CDR3 coding DNA: TGTGCCAGCAGTGTACAGGGGGCATCCTACGAGCAGTACTTC. This codes for CASSVQGASYEQYF. The variable domain in full, completed from reference TRBV2 and TRBJ2-7, reads EPEVTQTPSHQVTQMGQEVILRCVPISNHLYFYWYRQILGQKVEFLVSFYNNEISEKSEIFDDQFSVERPDGSNFTLKIRSTKLEDSAMYFCASSVQGASYEQYFGPGTRLTVT.

The CDR3 loop is CASSLGTRYSNQPQHF. CDR3 nucleotides: TGTGCCAGCAGCTTAGGGACACGGTATAGCAATCAGCCCCAGCATTTT. The genes are TRBV7-3 and TRBJ1-5; weak D call: TRBD1 (6 bases). The CDR3 sequence is 16 residues long. The germline V gene encodes CDR1 SGHTA and CDR2 FQGTGA. Trimming cost V 2 bases and J 0 bases, with 11 bases left between them.

The chain uses TRBV12-5 and TRBJ2-2; D may be TRBD1 (6 bases). CDR3 length: 15 residues. CDR1 is LGHNT and CDR2 is FRNRAP in the germline V gene. Trimming removed 5 bases at V and 0 bases at J, with 10 bases between. The CDR3 loop reads CASGIGTSNTGELFF. CDR3 nucleotides: TGTGCTAGTGGTATTGGGACATCGAACACCGGGGAGCTGTTTTTT.

The V gene is TRBV10-3, the J gene TRBJ2-1, with D perhaps TRBD2 (6 bases). CDR3 length: 13 amino acids. V lost 3 bases and J 6 bases, leaving 9 bases between the germline ends. CDR1 ENHRY and CDR2 SYGVKD come from the germline V gene. The CDR3 sequence: CAISEGGINEQFF. The CDR3 nucleotides are TGTGCCATCAGTGAAGGAGGGATCAATGAGCAGTTCTTC.

The chain is built from TRBV27 and TRBJ2-7, with D possibly called TRBD1 or TRBD2 (6 bases each). Deletions cut 4 bases from V and 2 bases from J, with 15 bases between. Per the germline V gene, CDR1 is MNHEY and CDR2 is SMNVEV (reference sequence). The CDR3 covers 15 residues. CDR3 region: CASSSPQGGTYEQYF. For the CDR3, the DNA is TGTGCCAGCAGTTCTCCACAGGGCGGGACCTACGAGCAGTACTTC.

The rearrangement joins TRBV27 to TRBJ1-2, with D maybe TRBD1 (5 bases). CDR3 length: 13 amino acids. Between the trimmed V and J ends, which lost 2 bases and 4 bases, there was a span of 8 bases. Per germline, CDR1 MNHEY and CDR2 SMNVEV (reference sequence). This CDR3 reads CASSLTGSYGYTF. In nucleotides, the CDR3 is TGTGCCAGCAGTTTAACAGGTTCCTATGGCTACACCTTC.

This chain uses TRBV27 with TRBJ2-7; no reliable D call. V lost 2 bases and J lost 9, with 14 bases in between. The CDR3 extends over 13 amino acids. The germline CDR1 and CDR2 sequences are MNHEY and SMNVEV (reference sequence). The CDR3 loop is CASSLESPEGQYF. CDR3 bases: TGTGCCAGCAGTTTAGAGAGTCCAGAAGGGCAGTACTTC.

CDR3 sequence: CASSPGYNDSPLHF. For the CDR3, the DNA is TGCGCCAGCAGCCCAGGGTATAATGATTCACCCCTCCACTTT. The chain employs TRBV5-1 and TRBJ1-6; D possibly corresponds to TRBD1 (5 bases). The CDR3 runs 14 residues. Trimming shortened V by 4 bases and J by 8 bases, and 13 bases separated the two germline ends. Germline assignment: CDR1 SGHRS and CDR2 YFSETQ.

The chain couples TRBV7-9 to TRBJ2-2; no clear D. V was pared by 8 bases and J by 4 bases, with 14 bases between. The CDR3 consists of 14 residues. The V gene's germline CDR1 is SEHNR and CDR2 FQNEAQ (reference sequence). The CDR3 loop reads CASRPGSSTGELFF. CDR3 DNA: TGTGCCAGCCGACCCGGATCGAGCACCGGGGAGCTGTTTTTT.

The chain is built from TRBV11-2 and TRBJ2-1; tentatively, D is TRBD1 (6 bases). V lost 5 bases and J lost 3, with 14 bases in between. The CDR3 spans 15 residues. Germline CDR1 reads SGHAT; CDR2 reads FQNNGV. In DNA form, the CDR3 reads TGTGCCAGCAGCCCGTTGACAGGCCTCTACAATGAGCAGTTCTTC. It encodes CASSPLTGLYNEQFF.

The gene calls are TRBV6-5 and TRBJ1-4; weak D call: TRBD1 (5 bases). The CDR3 is 15 amino acids. Trimming removed 5 bases from V and 7 bases from J, with 17 bases in between. Germline CDR1 is MNHEY and CDR2 is SVGAGI. The CDR3 coding sequence is TGTGCCAGCAGTCCCGGGGGGACGTGGGGTGAAAAACTGTTTTTT. It translates to CASSPGGTWGEKLFF.

The chain is built from TRBV27 and TRBJ2-7; D is perhaps TRBD2 (6 bases). The CDR3 length is 14 residues. V shed 4 bases and J shed 6 bases, with 16 bases lying between them. CDR1 MNHEY and CDR2 SMNVEV come from the germline V gene (reference sequence). CDR3 nucleotide sequence: TGTGCCAGCAGTTCTCTCCGGGACGGGGGCGAGCAGTACTTC. Its translation: CASSSLRDGGEQYF.

This clone was counted between two and nine times. This chain links TRBV27 with TRBJ1-1; D gene unclear. Deletions cut 5 bases from V and 5 bases from J, with 6 bases between. CDR3 length equals 11 residues. Germline CDR1 reads MNHEY; CDR2 reads SMNVEV (reference sequence). In DNA, the CDR3 is TGTGCCAGCAGTCGGGGTACTGAAGCTTTCTTT. Amino acid sequence: CASSRGTEAFF.

As DNA, the CDR3 is TGCGCCAGCAGCCCACTGGGGGCAGTTGGGGACACTGAAGCTTTCTTT. Its translation: CASSPLGAVGDTEAFF. V is TRBV5-1 and J is TRBJ1-1, with TRBD1 as a possible D gene (6 bases). The CDR3 runs to 16 residues. Germline V gives CDR1 SGHRS, CDR2 YFSETQ. V gave up 4 bases and J gave up 3 bases, with 19 bases separating them. Based on the CDR3 plus reference TRBV5-1 and TRBJ1-1, the full variable domain is KAGVTQTPRYLIKTRGQQVTLSCSPISGHRSVSWYQQTPGQGLQFLFEYFSETQRNKGNFPGRFSGRQFSNSRSEMNVSTLELGDSALYLCASSPLGAVGDTEAFFGQGTRLTVV.